This T cell receptor beta chain is drawn from a study of cytomegalovirus exposure and HLA in healthy donors. Study-wide background: A subsequent analysis stated that the 120 or so validation repertoires were run on the same platform as the approximately 610 first-cohort repertoires.

Study-wide results and limits: Subsequent analysis of the roughly 120 validation repertoires found a tendency for first-cohort TCR clusters to co-occur. In vitro confirmation showed a few CMV-associated chains to be CMV antigen specific.

Concerning this clone: What it binds is not known.

Clones were sequenced by immunoSEQ multiplex PCR, and TCRdb holds only the in-frame ones, with some missing. The data contain 55,000 to 75,000 clones, just under 95% of them singletons. The CDR3 runs 17 residues. J was trimmed by 0 bases and V by 7 bases; bases with no gene match: 12. Looked up from germline, CDR1 is SGHTA and CDR2 is FQGTGA. The V gene is TRBV7-3, the J gene TRBJ2-1; 7 nucleotides align to TRBD1. Specimen: PBMCs. The TCR sequence derives from a man between 18 and 29 years old in good health and CMV-seropositive. The CDR3 protein is CASILVATGSSYNEQFF. The CDR3, as DNA: TGTGCCAGCATTTTAGTCGCGACAGGGAGCTCCTACAATGAGCAGTTCTTC. The variable domain in full, completed from reference TRBV7-3 and TRBJ2-1, reads GAGVSQTPSNKVTEKGKYVELRCDPISGHTALYWYRQSLGQGPEFLIYFQGTGAADDSGLPNDRFFAVRPEGSVSTLKIQRTERGDSAVYLCASILVATGSSYNEQFFGPGTRLTVL.